This TCR beta chain was identified during a study of CXCR3-negative and CXCR3-positive naive CD8 T cells. The TRB libraries of cDNA were built by UMI-labeled 5' RACE. TCRdb derives one entry per CDR3 protein from the 5' RACE reads, leaving out DNA. This table holds 50,000 to 55,000 distinct CDR3 sequences. CDR3 length: 13 residues. Germline V gives CDR1 SSHAT, CDR2 FNYEAQ (reference sequence). The J gene is TRBJ2-2, the V gene TRBV7-7; with no DNA, the TCRdb D assignment of TRBD2 cannot be verified. The sequenced material came from naive CXCR3- CD8+ T cells from blood. Documented subset: CD45RO-CCR7+CD27+CD95- naive CD8+ T cells lacking CXCR3 (TNR3-). The receptor was isolated from a human donor in good health. Some clones in this sample may be carry-over from other donors' samples. The CDR3 loop reads CASSIGTTGELFF. Full variable domain (remainder filled in from reference TRBV7-7 and TRBJ2-2): GAGVSQSPRYKVTKRGQDVTLRCDPISSHATLYWYQQALGQGPEFLTYFNYEAQPDKSGLPSDRFSAERPEGSISTLTIQRTEQRDSAMYRCASSIGTTGELFFGEGSRLTVL.